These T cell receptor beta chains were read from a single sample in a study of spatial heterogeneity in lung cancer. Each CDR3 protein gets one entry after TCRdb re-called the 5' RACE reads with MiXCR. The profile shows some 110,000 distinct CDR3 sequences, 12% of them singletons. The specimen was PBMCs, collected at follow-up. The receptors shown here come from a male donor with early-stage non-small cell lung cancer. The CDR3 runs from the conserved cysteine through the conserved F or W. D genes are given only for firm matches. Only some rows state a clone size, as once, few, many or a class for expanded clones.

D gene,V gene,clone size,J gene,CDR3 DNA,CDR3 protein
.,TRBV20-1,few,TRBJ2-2,TGCAGTGCTAGAGATCGTATTGGCAGCACCGGGGAGCTGTTTTTT,CSARDRIGSTGELFF
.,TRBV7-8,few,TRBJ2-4,TGTGCCAGCAGCCCCTACAGGGCCGCCAAAAACATTCAGTACTTC,CASSPYRAAKNIQYF
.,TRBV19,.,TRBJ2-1,TGTGCCAGTAGTAATCCCTTCAAGAGCTCCTACAATGAGCAGTTCTTC,CASSNPFKSSYNEQFF
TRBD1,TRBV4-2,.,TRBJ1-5,TGTGCCAGCAGCCAAGAAGGACAGGGGAGGGAGCCCCAGCATTTT,CASSQEGQGREPQHF
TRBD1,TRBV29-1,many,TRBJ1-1,TGCAGCGTTGTGCGTCGGACAGGCACTGAAGCTTTCTTT,CSVVRRTGTEAFF
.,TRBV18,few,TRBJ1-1,TGTGCCAGCGCCGCCCTATCGAACACTGAAGCTTTCTTT,CASAALSNTEAFF
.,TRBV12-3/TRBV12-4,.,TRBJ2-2,TGTGCCAGCAGTTCTTCCGGGGGAGCGGCCGGGGAGCTGTTTTTT,CASSSSGGAAGELFF
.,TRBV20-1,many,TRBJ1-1,TGCAGTGCTAGAGACCCGGGCAGGCAGAACACTGAAGCTTTCTTT,CSARDPGRQNTEAFF
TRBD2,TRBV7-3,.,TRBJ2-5,TGTGCCAGCAGCCCCAACCCCTTGACTAGCGGGGGACAAGAGACCCAGTACTTC,CASSPNPLTSGGQETQYF
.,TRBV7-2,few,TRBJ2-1,TGTGCCAGCAGCTTAGCGCACCTTCCCAATGAGCAGTTCTTC,CASSLAHLPNEQFF
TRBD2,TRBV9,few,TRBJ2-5,TGTGCCAGCAGCGTAGGACGGGCTGGCGGGGGGGAGACCCAGTACTTC,CASSVGRAGGGETQYF
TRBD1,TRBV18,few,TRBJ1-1,TGTGCCAGCTCACCACATGAATGGACAGGGGGCACTGAAGCTTTCTTT,CASSPHEWTGGTEAFF
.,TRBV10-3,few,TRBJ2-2,TGTGCCATCAGTGGGACGGGAAACTCGAACACCGGGGAGCTGTTTTTT,CAISGTGNSNTGELFF
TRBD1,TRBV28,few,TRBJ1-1,TGTGCCAGCAGTTCGACAGGGGGTGAAGCTTTCTTT,CASSSTGGEAFF
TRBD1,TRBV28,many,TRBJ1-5,TGTGCCAGCAAAGAAAACAGGGGTGGGAGCAATCAGCCCCAGCATTTT,CASKENRGGSNQPQHF
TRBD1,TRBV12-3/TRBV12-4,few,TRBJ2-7,TGTGCCAGCAGTTACTGGACAGGGGGCCACGAGCAGTACTTC,CASSYWTGGHEQYF
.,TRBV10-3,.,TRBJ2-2,TGTGCCATCAGTGGCAGGGAGAACACCGGGGAGCTGTTTTTT,CAISGRENTGELFF
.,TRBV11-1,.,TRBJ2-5,TGTGCCAGCAGCCTTATGGGGTTTCAAGAGACCCAGTACTTC,CASSLMGFQETQYF
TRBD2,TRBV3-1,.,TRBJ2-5,TGTGCCAGCAGCCAACGGTCCGGGGGGGCTTCGGAGACCCAGTACTTC,CASSQRSGGASETQYF
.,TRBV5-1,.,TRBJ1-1,TGCGCCAGCAGCCCAGCCTCTGCAGGGAACACTGAAGCTTTCTTT,CASSPASAGNTEAFF
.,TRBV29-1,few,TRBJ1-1,TGCAGCACTTTTCGGGCAGGGGAGGTCACTGAAGCTTTCTTT,CSTFRAGEVTEAFF
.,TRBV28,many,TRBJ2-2,TGTGCCAGCAGCGGGGCCCTGAGACCCGGGGAGCTGTTTTTT,CASSGALRPGELFF
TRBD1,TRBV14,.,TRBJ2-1,TGTGCCAGCAGCATGACAGGGTACGCGTTCTTC,CASSMTGYAFF
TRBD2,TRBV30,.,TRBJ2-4,TGTGCCTGGAGTTTGCCGGGACTAAAGGGGAAAAACATTCAGTACTTC,CAWSLPGLKGKNIQYF
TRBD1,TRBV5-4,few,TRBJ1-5,TGTGCCAGCAGCTGGGACAGGGATCAGCCCCAGCATTTT,CASSWDRDQPQHF
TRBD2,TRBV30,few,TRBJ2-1,TGTGCCTGGAGTGTCTCCACGACTAGCGGGGACTACAATGAGCAGTTCTTC,CAWSVSTTSGDYNEQFF
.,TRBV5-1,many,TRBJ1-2,TGCGCCAGCAGCGGGCTGCAATTTGACTATGGCTACACCTTC,CASSGLQFDYGYTF
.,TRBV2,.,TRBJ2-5,TGTGCCAGCACCCAAGTGGGGCGGGAAGAGACCCAGTACTTC,CASTQVGREETQYF
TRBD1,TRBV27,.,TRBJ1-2,TGTGCCAGCAAAGCACAGGGGTCTAACTATGGCTACACCTTC,CASKAQGSNYGYTF
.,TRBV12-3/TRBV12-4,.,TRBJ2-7,TGTGCCAGCAGTTTGGGGGAGGTCTACGAGCAGTACTTC,CASSLGEVYEQYF
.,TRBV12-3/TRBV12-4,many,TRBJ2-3,TGTGCCAGCAGTTTCCGGGGGGATACGCAGTATTTT,CASSFRGDTQYF
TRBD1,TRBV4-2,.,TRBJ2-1,TGTGCCAGCAGCCGACTACCGGGACAGGGGTACAATGAGCAGTTCTTC,CASSRLPGQGYNEQFF
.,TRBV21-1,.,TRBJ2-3,TGTGCCAGCAGCAAACAGGGGGTGAACAGGCCGCCCGCTCCTAGCACAGATACGCAGTATTTT,CASSKQGVNRPPAPSTDTQYF
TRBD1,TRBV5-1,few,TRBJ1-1,TGCGCCAGCAGCCCGGGACAGGGGAATGCTTTCTTT,CASSPGQGNAFF
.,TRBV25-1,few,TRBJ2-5,TGTGCCAGCAGTGGGCTCCAAGAGACCCAGTACTTC,CASSGLQETQYF
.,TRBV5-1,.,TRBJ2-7,TGCGCCAGCAGCGACACCTTATACGAGCAGTACTTC,CASSDTLYEQYF
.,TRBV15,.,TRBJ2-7,TGTGCCACCAGCAGAGAGGGCTACGAGCAGTACTTC,CATSREGYEQYF
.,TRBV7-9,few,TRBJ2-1,TGTGCCAGCAGCCTAGGGGAGCAGTTCTTC,CASSLGEQFF
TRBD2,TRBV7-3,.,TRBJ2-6,TGTGCCAGCAGCTTATCTAGCGGCGGCTCTGGGGCCAACGTCCTGACTTTC,CASSLSSGGSGANVLTF
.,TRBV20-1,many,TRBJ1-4,TGCAGTGTCCTGGGGGCGAGTGAAAAACTGTTTTTT,CSVLGASEKLFF
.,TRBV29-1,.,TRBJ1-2,TGCAGCGTTGGAAAGGGAAGTGGCTACACCTTC,CSVGKGSGYTF
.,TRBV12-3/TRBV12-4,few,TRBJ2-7,TGTGCCAGCAGTTATAACAGCCACGAGCAGTACTTC,CASSYNSHEQYF
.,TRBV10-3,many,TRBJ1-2,TGTGCCAGTAGCGGGGACATGGGTGGCTACACCTTC,CASSGDMGGYTF
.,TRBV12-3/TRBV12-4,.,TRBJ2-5,TGTGCCAGCAGTCAAGATATCGGAGGGGAGACCCAGTACTTC,CASSQDIGGETQYF
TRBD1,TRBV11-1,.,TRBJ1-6,TGTGCCAGCAGCCCCAGACAGGGGGCAAGATGGGATTCACCCCTCCACTTT,CASSPRQGARWDSPLHF
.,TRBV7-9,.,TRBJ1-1,TGTGCCAGCAGCTTAGCGGGTACCAGGGACGGGATTGAAGCTTTCTTT,CASSLAGTRDGIEAFF